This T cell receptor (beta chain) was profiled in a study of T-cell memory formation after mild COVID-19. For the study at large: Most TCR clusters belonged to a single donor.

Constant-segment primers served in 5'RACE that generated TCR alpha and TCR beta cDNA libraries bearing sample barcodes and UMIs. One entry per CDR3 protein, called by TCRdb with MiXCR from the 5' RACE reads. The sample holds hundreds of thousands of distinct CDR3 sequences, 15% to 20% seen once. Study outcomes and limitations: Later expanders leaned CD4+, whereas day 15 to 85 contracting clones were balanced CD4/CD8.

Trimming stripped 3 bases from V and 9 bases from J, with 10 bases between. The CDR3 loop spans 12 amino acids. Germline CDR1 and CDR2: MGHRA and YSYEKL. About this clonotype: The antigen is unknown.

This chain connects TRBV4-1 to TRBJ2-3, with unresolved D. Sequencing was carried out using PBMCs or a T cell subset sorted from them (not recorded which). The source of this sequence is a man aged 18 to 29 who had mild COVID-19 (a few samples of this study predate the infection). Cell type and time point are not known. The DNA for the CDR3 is TGCGCCAGCAGCCAGCCGCACGGGACGCAGTATTTT. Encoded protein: CASSQPHGTQYF.